This T cell receptor beta chain was identified in a study of blood T cell repertoires in COVID-19. Looking at the study overall: Samples representing acute and convalescent COVID-19 were sourced from the United States, Italy and Spain. PBMCs, B-cell-depleted T cells, or T cells were the source of the cDNA or gDNA that made up the material.

In the original analysis: Estimation of nucleated cell counts relied on the amplification of reference gene primers. TCRdb's copy holds only in-frame clones and misses some; the assay was immunoSEQ multiplex PCR. From that table come the V and J calls and clone size; the DNA was used to work out D and trimming. This sample carries about 120,000 clones, approximately 87% of them seen once, and the ten largest clones take approximately 8%. The V and J ends lost 4 bases and 2 bases, in that order; junction bases with no gene match: 6. The CDR3 has 15 residues. CDR1 and CDR2 from the germline V gene are SGHDT and YYEEEE. This clone was detected once.

The rearrangement joins TRBV5-6 to TRBJ1-5, with 7 positions matching TRBD1. This receptor was obtained from a man between 65 and 85 years old who had recovered from COVID-19. The sample comprised peripheral blood. The CDR3 sequence is CASSRDGTGNQPQHF. The DNA of the CDR3 is TGTGCCAGCAGCAGAGACGGGACAGGCAATCAGCCCCAGCATTTT.